The subject of this entry is one T cell receptor beta chain. Its antigen specificity is not known. Base qualities are not provided; no much larger clone lies one nucleotide away. For five healthy donors, CD8+ T cells were sorted from blood, dermis and epidermis, and the TCR beta CDR3 regions of these cells were analysed. All TCR-sequenced donors were healthy individuals, and each provided both blood and skin samples. Sorting was used to isolate CD8+ T cell populations ahead of TCR beta sequencing. The library was produced with the immunoSEQ multiplex PCR assay. The authors' pipeline ran thus. Frequencies of TCR V beta family usage were compared among the sorted CD8+ T cell populations from blood, dermis and epidermis. This is the immuneACCESS table as TCRdb keeps it, with only in-frame sequences that have V and J called. A part of the clones is gone; compared with another copy, unresolved V genes explain less than half, and the rest is unexplained. V and J calls and clone size are as listed in that table; D and trimming were resolved from the DNA. This sample lists 1,200 to 1,500 clones; about two thirds were detected once. Approximately 35% of the sample belongs to the ten largest clones.

This entry comes from a study of CD49a tissue-resident CD8 T cells in human skin listed by TCRdb under 2017. Regarding the study in general: The study examined tissue-resident memory CD8+ T cell subsets in human skin defined by CD49a, CD69 and CD103 expression.

The junction shows trimming of 3 bases on V and 3 bases on J, plus 7 bases between the germline ends. The CDR3 contains 13 residues, cysteine and phenylalanine counted. Left in the record is the CDR3 DNA by itself, 39 bases read in frame from the first base. Reading the germline V gene gives CDR1 SGDLS and CDR2 YYNGEE. The receptor was isolated from a human donor in good health. The V and J segments used are TRBV9 and TRBJ1-3; the D gene assignment is ambiguous. The sequencing sample was made of CLA- CD8+ effector memory T cells sorted from blood. The nucleotide sequence is given as TGTGCCAGCAGCGATTATAATGGAAACACCATATATTTT. Translated, it reads CASSDYNGNTIYF. Reference TRBV9 and TRBJ1-3 proteins supply the regions before and after the CDR3; the full variable domain is: DSGVTQTPKHLITATGQRVTLRCSPRSGDLSVYWYQQSLDQGLQFLIQYYNGEERAKGNILERFSAQQFPDLHSELNLSSLELGDSALYFCASSDYNGNTIYFGEGSWLTVV.